This T cell receptor (beta chain) was observed in a study of cytomegalovirus exposure and HLA in healthy donors. Notes on this clone: What it binds is unknown.

Trimming left V 3 bases short and J 0 bases short, with 12 bases between. The CDR3 is 15 amino acids. Germline CDR1 ENHRY, CDR2 SYGVKD. Findings and limits, study-wide: HLA alleles showed associations with 15,000 to 20,000 TCR beta sequences in a later analysis, at a 0.05 false discovery rate.

The PCR contained 60 Vbeta and 13 Jbeta primers. Here immunoSEQ multiplex PCR was the method, and the copy in TCRdb shows in-frame clones only, minus some. The table lists 100,000 to 150,000 clones, more than 80% of them singletons. What was sequenced was PBMCs. The chain has TRBV10-3 and TRBJ2-7, with D unresolved. The TCR originated in a man aged 25-45 years in good health and CMV-seropositive. The CDR3 DNA follows: TGTGCCATCAGTGATTTGTCTACCACCTCCTACGAGCAGTACTTC. This translates into CAISDLSTTSYEQYF.